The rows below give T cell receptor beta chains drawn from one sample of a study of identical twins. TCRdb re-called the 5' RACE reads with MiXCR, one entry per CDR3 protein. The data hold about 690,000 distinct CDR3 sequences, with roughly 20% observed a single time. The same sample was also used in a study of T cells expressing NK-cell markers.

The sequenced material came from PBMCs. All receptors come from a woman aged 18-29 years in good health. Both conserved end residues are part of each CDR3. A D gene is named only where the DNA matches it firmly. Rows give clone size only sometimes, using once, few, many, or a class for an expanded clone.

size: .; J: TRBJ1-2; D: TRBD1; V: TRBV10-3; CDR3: CAIRDRGSGYTF; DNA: TGTGCCATCAGGGACAGGGGCAGCGGCTACACCTTC
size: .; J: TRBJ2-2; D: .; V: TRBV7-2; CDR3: CASSYKAATGELFF; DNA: TGTGCCAGCAGCTACAAAGCGGCCACCGGGGAGCTGTTTTTT
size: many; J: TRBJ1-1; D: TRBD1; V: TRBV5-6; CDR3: CASSKTGTGRAFF; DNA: TGTGCCAGCAGCAAGACCGGGACAGGTCGAGCTTTCTTT
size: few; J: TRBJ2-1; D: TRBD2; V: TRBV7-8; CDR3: CASSPRLASSSYNEQFF; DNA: TGTGCCAGCAGCCCTCGACTAGCGTCTAGCTCCTACAATGAGCAGTTCTTC
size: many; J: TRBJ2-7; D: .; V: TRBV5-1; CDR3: CASSPSGSYEQYF; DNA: TGTGCCAGCAGCCCATCGGGATCCTACGAGCAGTACTTC
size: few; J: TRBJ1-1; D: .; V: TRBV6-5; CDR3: CASGSGRVTEAFF; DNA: TGTGCCAGCGGTTCCGGGAGGGTCACTGAAGCTTTCTTT
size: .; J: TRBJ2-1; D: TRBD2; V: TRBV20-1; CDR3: CSARNRGLAGGHEQFF; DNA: TGCAGTGCTAGAAATAGGGGACTAGCGGGGGGCCATGAGCAGTTCTTC
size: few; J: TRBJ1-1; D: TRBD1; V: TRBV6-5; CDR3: CASSFTGEVSTEAFF; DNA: TGTGCCAGCAGTTTCACAGGGGAGGTTAGCACTGAAGCTTTCTTT
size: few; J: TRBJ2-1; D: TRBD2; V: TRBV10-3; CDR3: CAISLTSGRDNEQFF; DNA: TGTGCCATCAGTCTAACTAGCGGGAGGGACAATGAGCAGTTCTTC
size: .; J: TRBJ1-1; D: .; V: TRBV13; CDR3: CASSYTGPPDTEAFF; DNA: TGTGCCAGCAGCTATACGGGGCCCCCGGACACTGAAGCTTTCTTT
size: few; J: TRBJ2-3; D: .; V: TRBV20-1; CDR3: CSASLGPTSTDTQYF; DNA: TGCAGTGCTTCCTTAGGACCCACTAGCACAGATACGCAGTATTTT
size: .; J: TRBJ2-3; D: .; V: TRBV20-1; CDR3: CSAPRGRADTQYF; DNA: TGCAGTGCCCCAAGGGGGAGGGCAGATACGCAGTATTTT
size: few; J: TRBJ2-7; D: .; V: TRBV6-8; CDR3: CASSYRSREEMPYEQYF; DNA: TGTGCCAGCAGTTATCGGTCGAGGGAGGAAATGCCCTACGAGCAGTACTTC
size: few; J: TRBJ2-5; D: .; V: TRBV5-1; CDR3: CASSRNPGEWETQYF; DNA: TGCGCCAGCAGCCGGAATCCTGGGGAATGGGAGACCCAGTACTTC
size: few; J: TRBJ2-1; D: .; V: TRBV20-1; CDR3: CSASREHDGGRGEQFF; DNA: TGCAGTGCTAGCCGGGAGCACGACGGGGGCCGGGGTGAGCAGTTCTTC
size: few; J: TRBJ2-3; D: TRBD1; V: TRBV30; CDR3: CARGRSGGTDTQYF; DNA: TGTGCCAGGGGGCGGTCGGGCGGCACAGATACGCAGTATTTT
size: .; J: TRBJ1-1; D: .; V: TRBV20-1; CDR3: CSARDPNSWGDFEAFF; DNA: TGCAGTGCTAGAGATCCAAACTCGTGGGGGGACTTTGAAGCTTTCTTT
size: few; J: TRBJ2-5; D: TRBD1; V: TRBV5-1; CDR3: CASSWDRVVETQYF; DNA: TGCGCCAGCAGCTGGGACAGGGTGGTAGAGACCCAGTACTTC
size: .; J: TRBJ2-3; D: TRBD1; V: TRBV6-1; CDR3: CASSQGATSTDTQYF; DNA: TGTGCCAGCAGTCAGGGGGCTACCTCCACAGATACGCAGTATTTT
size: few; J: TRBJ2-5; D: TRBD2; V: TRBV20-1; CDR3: CSALAGRETQYF; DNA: TGCAGTGCCTTAGCGGGTCGGGAGACCCAGTACTTC
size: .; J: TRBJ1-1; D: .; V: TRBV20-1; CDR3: CSARDVTRNTEAFF; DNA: TGCAGTGCTAGAGATGTTACGCGGAACACTGAAGCTTTCTTT
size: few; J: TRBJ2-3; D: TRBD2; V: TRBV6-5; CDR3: CASSYARTSDRDTQYF; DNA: TGTGCCAGCAGTTACGCGAGGACTAGCGATCGAGATACGCAGTATTTT
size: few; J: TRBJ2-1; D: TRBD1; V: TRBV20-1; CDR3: CSARVVRDRRNNEQFF; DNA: TGCAGTGCTAGAGTTGTCCGGGACAGACGAAACAATGAGCAGTTCTTC
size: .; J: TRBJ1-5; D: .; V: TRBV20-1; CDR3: CSAGGAGSNQPQHF; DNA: TGCAGTGCCGGGGGAGCAGGTAGCAATCAGCCCCAGCATTTT
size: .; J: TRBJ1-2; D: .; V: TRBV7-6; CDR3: CASSARGWYGYTF; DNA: TGTGCCAGCAGCGCCCGGGGTTGGTATGGCTACACCTTC
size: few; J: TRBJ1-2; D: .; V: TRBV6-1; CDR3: CASTSWTVSHGYTF; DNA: TGTGCCAGCACCTCCTGGACAGTTAGCCATGGCTACACCTTC
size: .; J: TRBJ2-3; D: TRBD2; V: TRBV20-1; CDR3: CSAKRSGITDTQYF; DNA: TGCAGTGCTAAGCGTAGCGGGATCACAGATACGCAGTATTTT